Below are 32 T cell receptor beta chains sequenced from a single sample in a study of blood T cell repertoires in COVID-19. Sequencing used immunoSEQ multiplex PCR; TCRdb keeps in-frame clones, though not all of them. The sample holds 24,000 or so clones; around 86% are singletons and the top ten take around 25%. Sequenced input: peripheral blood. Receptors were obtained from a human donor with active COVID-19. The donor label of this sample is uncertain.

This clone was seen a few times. CDR3: CATSESDRVDTGELFF. The CDR3 coding sequence is TGTGCCACCAGTGAGTCGGACAGGGTCGACACCGGGGAGCTGTTTTTT. The chain employs TRBV24-1 and TRBJ2-2; 8 bases map to TRBD1. Trimming cost V 4 bases and J 3 bases; bases outside gene matches: 6. This CDR3 is built from 16 residues. Germline loops: CDR1 KGHDR, CDR2 SFDVKD.

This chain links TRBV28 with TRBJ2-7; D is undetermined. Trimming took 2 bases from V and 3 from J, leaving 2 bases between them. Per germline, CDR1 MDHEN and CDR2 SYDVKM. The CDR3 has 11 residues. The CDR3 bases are TGTGCCAGCAGTTTACTCTACGAGCAGTACTTC. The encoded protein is CASSLLYEQYF.

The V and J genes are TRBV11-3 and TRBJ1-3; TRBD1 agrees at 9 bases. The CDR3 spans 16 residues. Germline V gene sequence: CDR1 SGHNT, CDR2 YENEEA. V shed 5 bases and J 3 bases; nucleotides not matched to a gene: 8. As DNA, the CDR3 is TGTGCCAGCAGCCCACGAGGGGACAGGGTTGGAAACACCATATATTTT. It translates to CASSPRGDRVGNTIYF.

Written as DNA, the CDR3 is TGTGCCAGCAGCCCCGGCGGCGGGGCCGTCGATACGCAGTATTTT. Translating it yields CASSPGGGAVDTQYF. The gene calls are TRBV5-4 and TRBJ2-3, with D tentatively TRBD2 (6 bases). CDR3 length: 15 residues. Germline V lookup: CDR1 SGHNT, CDR2 YYREEE (reference sequence). V lost 4 bases, J lost 6 bases, and 18 bases lay in between.

The CDR3, as DNA: TGTGCCACCAGCAGGGACTCGCGGGGTGATAATGAGCAGTTCTTC. Protein product: CATSRDSRGDNEQFF. The gene calls are TRBV15 and TRBJ2-1; maybe TRBD2 (6 bases). CDR3 length: 15 residues. The V end lost 3 bases, the J end lost 7 bases, and 16 bases lay between the germline ends. The germline V gene encodes CDR1 LNHNV and CDR2 YYDKDF (reference sequence).

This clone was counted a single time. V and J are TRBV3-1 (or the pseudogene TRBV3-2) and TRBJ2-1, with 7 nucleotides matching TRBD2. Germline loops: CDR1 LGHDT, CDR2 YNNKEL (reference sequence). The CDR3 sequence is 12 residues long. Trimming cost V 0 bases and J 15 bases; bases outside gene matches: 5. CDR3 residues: CASSQDLGGTFF. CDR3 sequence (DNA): TGTGCCAGCAGCCAAGATTTGGGGGGGACGTTCTTC.

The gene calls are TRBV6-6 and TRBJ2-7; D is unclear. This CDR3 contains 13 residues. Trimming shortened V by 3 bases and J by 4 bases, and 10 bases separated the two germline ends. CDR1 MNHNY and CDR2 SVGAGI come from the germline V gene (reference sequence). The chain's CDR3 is CASSYLTPYEQYF. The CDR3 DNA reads TGTGCCAGCAGTTATCTCACACCATACGAGCAGTACTTC.

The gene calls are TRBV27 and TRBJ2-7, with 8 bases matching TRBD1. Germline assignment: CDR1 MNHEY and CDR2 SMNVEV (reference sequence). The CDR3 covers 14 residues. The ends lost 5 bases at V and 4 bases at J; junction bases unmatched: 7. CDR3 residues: CASSPRTGKYEQYF. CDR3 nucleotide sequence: TGTGCCAGCAGTCCGAGGACAGGGAAGTACGAGCAGTACTTC.

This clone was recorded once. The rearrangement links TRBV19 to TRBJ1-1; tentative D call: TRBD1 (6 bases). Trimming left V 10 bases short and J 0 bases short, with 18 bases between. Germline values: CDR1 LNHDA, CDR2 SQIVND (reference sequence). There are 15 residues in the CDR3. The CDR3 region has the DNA TGTGCCACCCGTGACGGGGGGGGCATGAACACTGAAGCTTTCTTT. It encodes CATRDGGGMNTEAFF.

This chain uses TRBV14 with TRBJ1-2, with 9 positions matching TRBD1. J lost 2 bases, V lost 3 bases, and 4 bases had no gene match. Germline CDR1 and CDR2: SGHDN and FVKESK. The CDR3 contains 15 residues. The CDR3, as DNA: TGTGCCAGCAGCCATCCCACAGGGGGCAACTATGGCTACACCTTC. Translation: CASSHPTGGNYGYTF.

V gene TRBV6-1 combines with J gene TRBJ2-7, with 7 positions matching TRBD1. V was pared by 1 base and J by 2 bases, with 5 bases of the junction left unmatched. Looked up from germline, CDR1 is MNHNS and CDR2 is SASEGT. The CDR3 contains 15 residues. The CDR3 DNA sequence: TGTGCCAGCAGTGAAGGGGACAGCCCACCCTACGAGCAGTACTTC. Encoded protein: CASSEGDSPPYEQYF.

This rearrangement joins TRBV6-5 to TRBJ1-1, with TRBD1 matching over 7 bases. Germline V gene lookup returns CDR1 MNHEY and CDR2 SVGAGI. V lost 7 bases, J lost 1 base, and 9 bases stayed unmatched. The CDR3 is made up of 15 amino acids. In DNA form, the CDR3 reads TGTGCCAGCACTAGGGACAGAGCAAGGAACACTGAAGCTTTCTTT. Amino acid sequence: CASTRDRARNTEAFF.

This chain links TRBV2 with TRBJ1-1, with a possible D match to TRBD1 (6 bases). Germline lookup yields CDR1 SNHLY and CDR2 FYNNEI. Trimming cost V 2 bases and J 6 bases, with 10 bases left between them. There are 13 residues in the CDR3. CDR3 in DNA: TGTGCCAGCAGTGAAAAGGGGGTCGCTGAAGCTTTCTTT. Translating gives CASSEKGVAEAFF.

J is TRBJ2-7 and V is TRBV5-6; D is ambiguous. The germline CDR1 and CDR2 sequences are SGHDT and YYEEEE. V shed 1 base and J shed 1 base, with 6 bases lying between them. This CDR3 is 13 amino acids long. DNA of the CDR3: TGTGCCAGCAGCTTGTTACATTCCTACGAGCAGTACTTC. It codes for CASSLLHSYEQYF.

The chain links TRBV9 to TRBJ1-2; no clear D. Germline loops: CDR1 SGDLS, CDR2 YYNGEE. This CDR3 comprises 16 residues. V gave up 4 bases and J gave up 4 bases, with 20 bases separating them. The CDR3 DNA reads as TGTGCCAGCAGCAACCGCGAGGGTGGCGTATTCTATGGCTACACCTTC. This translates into CASSNREGGVFYGYTF.

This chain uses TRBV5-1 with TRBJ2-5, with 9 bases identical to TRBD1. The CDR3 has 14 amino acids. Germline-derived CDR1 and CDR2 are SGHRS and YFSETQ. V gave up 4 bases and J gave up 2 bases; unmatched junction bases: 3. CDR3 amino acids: CASSPGTGQETQYF. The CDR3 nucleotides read TGCGCCAGCAGCCCCGGGACAGGGCAAGAGACCCAGTACTTC.

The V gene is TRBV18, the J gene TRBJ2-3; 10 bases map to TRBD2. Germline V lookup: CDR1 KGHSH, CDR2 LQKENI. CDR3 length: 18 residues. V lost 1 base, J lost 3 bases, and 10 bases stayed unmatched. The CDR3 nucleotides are TGTGCCAGCTCACCACAAGCGGGGGGGCCGGTTGTTACAGATACGCAGTATTTT. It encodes CASSPQAGGPVVTDTQYF. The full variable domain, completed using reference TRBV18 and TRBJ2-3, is NAGVMQNPRHLVRRRGQEARLRCSPMKGHSHVYWYRQLPEEGLKFMVYLQKENIIDESGMPKERFSAEFPKEGPSILRIQQVVRGDSAAYFCASSPQAGGPVVTDTQYFGPGTRLTVL.

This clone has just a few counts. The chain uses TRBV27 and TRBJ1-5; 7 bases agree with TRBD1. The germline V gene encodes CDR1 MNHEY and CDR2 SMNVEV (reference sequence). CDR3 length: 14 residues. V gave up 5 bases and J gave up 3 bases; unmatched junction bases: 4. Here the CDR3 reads CASSPTGFNQPQHF. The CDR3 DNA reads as TGTGCCAGCAGTCCGACAGGGTTCAATCAGCCCCAGCATTTT.

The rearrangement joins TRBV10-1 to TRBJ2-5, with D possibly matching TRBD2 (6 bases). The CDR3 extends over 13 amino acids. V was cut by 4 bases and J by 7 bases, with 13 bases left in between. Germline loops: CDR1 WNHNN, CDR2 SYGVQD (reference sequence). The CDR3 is CASSASGVGTQYF. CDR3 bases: TGCGCCAGCAGTGCCTCGGGGGTGGGGACCCAGTACTTC.

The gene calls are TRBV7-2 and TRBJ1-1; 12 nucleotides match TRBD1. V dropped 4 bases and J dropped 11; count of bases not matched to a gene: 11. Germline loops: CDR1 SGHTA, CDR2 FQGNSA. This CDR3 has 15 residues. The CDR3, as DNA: TGTGCCAGCAGCTCCCCGGGACAGGGGGCCCGGGACGCTTTCTTT. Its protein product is CASSSPGQGARDAFF.

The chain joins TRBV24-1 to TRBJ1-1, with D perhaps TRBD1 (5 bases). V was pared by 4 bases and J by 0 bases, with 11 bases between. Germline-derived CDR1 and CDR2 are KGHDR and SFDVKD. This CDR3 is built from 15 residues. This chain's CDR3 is CATSDRDTMNTEAFF. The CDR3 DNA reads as TGTGCCACCAGTGACAGGGATACAATGAACACTGAAGCTTTCTTT.

The CDR3 bases are TGTGCCAGCAGCCATGGACAGTACCAAGAGACCCAGTACTTC. This gives the protein CASSHGQYQETQYF. J is TRBJ2-5 and V is TRBV28; D possibly corresponds to TRBD1 (6 bases). Germline V lookup: CDR1 MDHEN, CDR2 SYDVKM. There are 14 residues in the CDR3. V was cut by 6 bases and J by 0 bases, with 11 bases left in between. Combining the CDR3 with reference TRBV28 and TRBJ2-5 gives the whole variable domain DVKVTQSSRYLVKRTGEKVFLECVQDMDHENMFWYRQDPGLGLRLIYFSYDVKMKEKGDIPEGYSVSREKKERFSLILESASTNQTSMYLCASSHGQYQETQYFGPGTRLLVL.

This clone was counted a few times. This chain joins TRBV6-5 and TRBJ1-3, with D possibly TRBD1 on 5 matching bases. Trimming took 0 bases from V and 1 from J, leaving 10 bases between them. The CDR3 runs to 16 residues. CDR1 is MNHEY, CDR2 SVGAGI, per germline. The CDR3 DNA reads TGTGCCAGCAGTTACTCGTTGGGGGGATCTGGAAACACCATATATTTT. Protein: CASSYSLGGSGNTIYF.

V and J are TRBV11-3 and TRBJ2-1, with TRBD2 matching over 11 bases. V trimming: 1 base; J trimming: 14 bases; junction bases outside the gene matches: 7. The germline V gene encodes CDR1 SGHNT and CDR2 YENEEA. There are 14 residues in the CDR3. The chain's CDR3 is CASSLVSGRAVEFF. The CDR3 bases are TGTGCCAGCAGCTTAGTTAGCGGGAGGGCCGTTGAGTTCTTC.

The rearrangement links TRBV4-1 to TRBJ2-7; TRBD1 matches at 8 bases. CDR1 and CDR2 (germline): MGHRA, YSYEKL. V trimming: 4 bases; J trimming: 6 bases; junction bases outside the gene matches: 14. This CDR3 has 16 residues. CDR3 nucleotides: TGCGCCAGCAGCCCAAAAGATCGGACAGGGAGGTCCGAGCAGTACTTC. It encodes CASSPKDRTGRSEQYF.

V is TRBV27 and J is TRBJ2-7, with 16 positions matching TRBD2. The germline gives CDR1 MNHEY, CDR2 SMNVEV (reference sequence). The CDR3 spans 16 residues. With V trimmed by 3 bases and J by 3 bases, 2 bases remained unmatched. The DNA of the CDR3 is TGTGCCAGCAGTTTGGGACTAGCGGGAGGGTTCTACGAGCAGTACTTC. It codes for CASSLGLAGGFYEQYF.

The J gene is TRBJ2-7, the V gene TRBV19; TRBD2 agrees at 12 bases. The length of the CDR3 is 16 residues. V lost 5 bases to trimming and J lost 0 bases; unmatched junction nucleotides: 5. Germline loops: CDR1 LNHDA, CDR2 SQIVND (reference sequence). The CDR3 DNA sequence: TGTGCCAGTAGTCCCATGGGACTAGCGGGCTCCTACGAGCAGTACTTC. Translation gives CASSPMGLAGSYEQYF.

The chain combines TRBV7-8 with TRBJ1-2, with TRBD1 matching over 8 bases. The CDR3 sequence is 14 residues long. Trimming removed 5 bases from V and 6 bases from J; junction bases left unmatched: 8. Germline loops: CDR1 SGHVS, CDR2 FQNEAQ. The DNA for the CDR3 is TGTGCCAGCAGCACGAGACAGGGGAGGGATGGCTACACCTTC. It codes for CASSTRQGRDGYTF. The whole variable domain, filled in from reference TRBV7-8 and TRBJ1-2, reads GAGVSQSPRYKVAKRGQDVALRCDPISGHVSLFWYQQALGQGPEFLTYFQNEAQLDKSGLPSDRFFAERPEGSVSTLKIQRTQQEDSAVYLCASSTRQGRDGYTFGSGTRLTVV.

CDR3 nucleotide sequence: TGTGCCACCAGCAGAGATACCCAGTTGACTAGCGGGGGACTATACACCGGGGAGCTGTTTTTT. Protein sequence: CATSRDTQLTSGGLYTGELFF. The chain has TRBV15 and TRBJ2-2, with 12 bases fitting TRBD2. The CDR3 contains 21 residues. Trimming cost V 0 bases and J 3 bases; bases outside gene matches: 14. From germline, CDR1 is LNHNV and CDR2 YYDKDF (reference sequence).

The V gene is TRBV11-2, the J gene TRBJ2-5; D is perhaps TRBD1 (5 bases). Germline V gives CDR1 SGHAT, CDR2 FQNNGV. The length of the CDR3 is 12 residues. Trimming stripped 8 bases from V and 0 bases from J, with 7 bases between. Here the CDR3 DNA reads TGTGCCAGCGGACACTACCAAGAGACCCAGTACTTC. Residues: CASGHYQETQYF.

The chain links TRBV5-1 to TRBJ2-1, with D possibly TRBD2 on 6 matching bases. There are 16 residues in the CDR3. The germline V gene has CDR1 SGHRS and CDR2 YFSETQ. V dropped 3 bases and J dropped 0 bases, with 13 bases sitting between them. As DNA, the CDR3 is TGCGCCAGCAGCTCGGGACTCCGGAACTCCTACAATGAGCAGTTCTTC. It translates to CASSSGLRNSYNEQFF.

This CDR3 is CASSLSFEQYF. CDR3 sequence (DNA): TGTGCCAGCAGCTTGTCTTTCGAGCAGTACTTC. The chain combines TRBV7-9 with TRBJ2-7; no firm D call. Germline V lookup: CDR1 SEHNR, CDR2 FQNEAQ (reference sequence). The CDR3 covers 11 residues. V dropped 3 bases and J dropped 6 bases, with 6 bases sitting between them.